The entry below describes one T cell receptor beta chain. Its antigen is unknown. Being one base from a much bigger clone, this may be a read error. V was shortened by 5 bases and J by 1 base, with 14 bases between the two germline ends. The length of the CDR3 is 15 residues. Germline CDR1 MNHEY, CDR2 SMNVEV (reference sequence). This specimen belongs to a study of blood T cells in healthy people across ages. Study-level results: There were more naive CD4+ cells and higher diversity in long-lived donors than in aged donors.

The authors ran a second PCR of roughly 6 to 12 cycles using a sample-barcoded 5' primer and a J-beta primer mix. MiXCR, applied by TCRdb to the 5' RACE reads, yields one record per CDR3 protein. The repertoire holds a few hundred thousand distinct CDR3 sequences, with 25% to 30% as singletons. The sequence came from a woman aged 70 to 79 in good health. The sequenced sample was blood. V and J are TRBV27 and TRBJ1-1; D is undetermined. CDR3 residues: CASSTRDAPNTEAFF. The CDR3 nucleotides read TGTGCCAGCAGTACACGAGACGCACCGAACACTGAAGCTTTCTTT.